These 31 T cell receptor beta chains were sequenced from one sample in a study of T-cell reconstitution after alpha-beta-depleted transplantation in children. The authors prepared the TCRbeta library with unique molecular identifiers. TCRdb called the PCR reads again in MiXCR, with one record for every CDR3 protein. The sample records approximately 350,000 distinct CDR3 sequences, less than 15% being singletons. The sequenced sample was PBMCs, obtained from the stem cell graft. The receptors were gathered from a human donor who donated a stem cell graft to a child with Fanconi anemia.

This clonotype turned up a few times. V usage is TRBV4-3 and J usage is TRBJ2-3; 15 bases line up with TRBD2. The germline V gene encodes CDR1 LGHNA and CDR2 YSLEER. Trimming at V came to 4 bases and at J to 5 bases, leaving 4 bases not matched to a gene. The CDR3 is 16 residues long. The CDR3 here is CASSLGLAGGGDTQYF. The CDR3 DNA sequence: TGCGCCAGCAGCCTGGGACTAGCGGGGGGAGGAGATACGCAGTATTTT.

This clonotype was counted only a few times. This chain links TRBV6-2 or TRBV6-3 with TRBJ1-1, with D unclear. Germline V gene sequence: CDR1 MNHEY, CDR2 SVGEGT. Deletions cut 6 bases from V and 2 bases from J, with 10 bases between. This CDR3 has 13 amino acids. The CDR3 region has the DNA TGTGCCAGCAGGCAAATGAGAAACACTGAAGCTTTCTTT. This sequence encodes CASRQMRNTEAFF.

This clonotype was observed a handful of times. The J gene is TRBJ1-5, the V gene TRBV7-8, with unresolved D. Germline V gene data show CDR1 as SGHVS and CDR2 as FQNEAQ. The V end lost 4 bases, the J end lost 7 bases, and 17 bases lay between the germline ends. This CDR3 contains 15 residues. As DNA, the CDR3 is TGTGCCAGCAGCTCCCGAATCCTGCAAAAACAGCCCCAGCATTTT. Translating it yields CASSSRILQKQPQHF.

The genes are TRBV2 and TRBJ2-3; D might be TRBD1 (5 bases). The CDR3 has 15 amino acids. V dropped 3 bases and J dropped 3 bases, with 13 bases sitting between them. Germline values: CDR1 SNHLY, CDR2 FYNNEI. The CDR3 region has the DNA TGTGCCAGCAGTGATGGGCAGGGCAGGACAGATACGCAGTATTTT. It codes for CASSDGQGRTDTQYF.

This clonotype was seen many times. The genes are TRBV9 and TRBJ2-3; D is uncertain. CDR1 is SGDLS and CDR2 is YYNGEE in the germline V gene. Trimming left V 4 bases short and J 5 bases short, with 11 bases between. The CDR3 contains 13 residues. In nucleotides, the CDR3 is TGTGCCAGCAGCTCCCCGCCTGGAGATACGCAGTATTTT. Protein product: CASSSPPGDTQYF.

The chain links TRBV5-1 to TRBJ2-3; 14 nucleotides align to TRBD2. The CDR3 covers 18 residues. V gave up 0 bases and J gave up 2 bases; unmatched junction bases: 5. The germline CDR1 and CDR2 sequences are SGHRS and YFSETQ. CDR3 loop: CASSLEPTSGGVTDTQYF. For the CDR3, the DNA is TGCGCCAGCAGCTTGGAGCCGACTAGCGGGGGGGTCACAGATACGCAGTATTTT.

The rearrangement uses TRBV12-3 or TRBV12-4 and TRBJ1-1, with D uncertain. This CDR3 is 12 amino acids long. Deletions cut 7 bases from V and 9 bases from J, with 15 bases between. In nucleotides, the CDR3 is TGTGCCAGCACCTTTCATCGAGAACAAGCTTTCTTT. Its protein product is CASTFHREQAFF.

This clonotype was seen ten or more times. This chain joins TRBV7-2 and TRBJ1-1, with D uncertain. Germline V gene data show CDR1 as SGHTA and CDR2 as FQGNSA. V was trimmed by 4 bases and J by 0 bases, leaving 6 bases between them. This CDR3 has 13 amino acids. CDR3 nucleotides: TGTGCCAGCAGCTCGCGCATGAACACTGAAGCTTTCTTT. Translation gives CASSSRMNTEAFF.

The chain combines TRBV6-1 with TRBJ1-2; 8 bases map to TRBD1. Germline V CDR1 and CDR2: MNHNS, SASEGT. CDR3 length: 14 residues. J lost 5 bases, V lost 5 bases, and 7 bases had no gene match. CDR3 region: CASSRDTGGYGYTF. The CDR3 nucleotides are TGTGCCAGCAGTCGGGACACAGGGGGGTATGGCTACACCTTC.

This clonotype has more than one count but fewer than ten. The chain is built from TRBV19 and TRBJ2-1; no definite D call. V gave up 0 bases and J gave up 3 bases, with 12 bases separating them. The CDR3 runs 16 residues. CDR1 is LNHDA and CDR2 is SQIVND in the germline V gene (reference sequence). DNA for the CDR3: TGTGCCAGTAGTATAGATCAGAGACATCGCTACAATGAGCAGTTCTTC. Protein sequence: CASSIDQRHRYNEQFF.

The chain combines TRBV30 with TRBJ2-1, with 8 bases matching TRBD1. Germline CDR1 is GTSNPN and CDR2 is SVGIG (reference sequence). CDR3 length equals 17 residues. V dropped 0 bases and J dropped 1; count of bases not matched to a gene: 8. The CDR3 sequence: CAWSVSPTGESYNEQFF. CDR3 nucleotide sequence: TGTGCCTGGAGTGTATCCCCGACAGGGGAATCCTACAATGAGCAGTTCTTC.

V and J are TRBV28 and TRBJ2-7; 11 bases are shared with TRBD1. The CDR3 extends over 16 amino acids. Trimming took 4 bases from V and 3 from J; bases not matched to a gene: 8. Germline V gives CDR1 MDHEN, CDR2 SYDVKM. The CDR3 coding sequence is TGTGCCAGCAGTTCCGGACAGGGGGCCTTTGTCTACGAGCAGTACGTC. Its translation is CASSSGQGAFVYEQYV.

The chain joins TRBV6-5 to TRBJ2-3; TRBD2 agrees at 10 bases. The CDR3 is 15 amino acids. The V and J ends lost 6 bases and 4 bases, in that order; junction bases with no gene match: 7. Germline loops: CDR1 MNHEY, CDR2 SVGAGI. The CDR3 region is CASRLTSGASDTQYF. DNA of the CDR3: TGTGCCAGCAGACTCACTAGCGGGGCCTCAGATACGCAGTATTTT.

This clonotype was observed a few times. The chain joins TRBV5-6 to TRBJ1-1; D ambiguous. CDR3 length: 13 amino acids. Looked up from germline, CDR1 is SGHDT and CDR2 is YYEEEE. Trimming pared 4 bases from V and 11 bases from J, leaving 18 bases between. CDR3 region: CASSREGLEAAFF. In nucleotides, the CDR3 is TGTGCCAGCAGCCGCGAAGGCTTGGAGGCGGCTTTCTTT.

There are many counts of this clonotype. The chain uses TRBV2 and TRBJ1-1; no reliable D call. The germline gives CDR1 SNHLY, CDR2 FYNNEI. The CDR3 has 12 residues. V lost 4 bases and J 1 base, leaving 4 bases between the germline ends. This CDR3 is CASSVPNTEAFF. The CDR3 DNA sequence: TGTGCCAGCAGTGTCCCGAACACTGAAGCTTTCTTT.

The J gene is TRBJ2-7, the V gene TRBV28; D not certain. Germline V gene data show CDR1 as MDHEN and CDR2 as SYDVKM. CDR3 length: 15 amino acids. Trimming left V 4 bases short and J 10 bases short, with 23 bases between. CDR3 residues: CASSSPGGVGVRQYF. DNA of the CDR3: TGTGCCAGCAGTTCGCCGGGTGGGGTCGGAGTCAGACAGTACTTC.

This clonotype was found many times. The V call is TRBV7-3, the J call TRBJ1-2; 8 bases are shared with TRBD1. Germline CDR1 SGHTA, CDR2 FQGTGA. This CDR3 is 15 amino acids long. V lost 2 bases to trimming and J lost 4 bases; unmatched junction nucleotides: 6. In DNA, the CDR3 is TGTGCCAGCAGCTTAGATGCAGGGGGCAGCTATGGCTACACCTTC. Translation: CASSLDAGGSYGYTF.

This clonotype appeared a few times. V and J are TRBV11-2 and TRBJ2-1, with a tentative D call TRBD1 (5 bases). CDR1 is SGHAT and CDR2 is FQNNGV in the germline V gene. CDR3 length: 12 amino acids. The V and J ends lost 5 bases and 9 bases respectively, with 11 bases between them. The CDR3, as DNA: TGTGCCAGCAGCCCAGGGCCTTCTGAGCAGTTCTTC. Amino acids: CASSPGPSEQFF.

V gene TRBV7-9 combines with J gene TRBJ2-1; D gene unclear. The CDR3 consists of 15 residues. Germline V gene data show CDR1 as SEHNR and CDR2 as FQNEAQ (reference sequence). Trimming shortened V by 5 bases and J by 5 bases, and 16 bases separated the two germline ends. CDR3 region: CASSQIQVLDNEQFF. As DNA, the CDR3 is TGTGCCAGCAGCCAAATTCAAGTCCTGGACAATGAGCAGTTCTTC. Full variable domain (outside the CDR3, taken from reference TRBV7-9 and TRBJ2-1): DTGVSQNPRHKITKRGQNVTFRCDPISEHNRLYWYRQTLGQGPEFLTYFQNEAQLEKSRLLSDRFSAERPKGSFSTLEIQRTEQGDSAMYLCASSQIQVLDNEQFFGPGTRLTVL.

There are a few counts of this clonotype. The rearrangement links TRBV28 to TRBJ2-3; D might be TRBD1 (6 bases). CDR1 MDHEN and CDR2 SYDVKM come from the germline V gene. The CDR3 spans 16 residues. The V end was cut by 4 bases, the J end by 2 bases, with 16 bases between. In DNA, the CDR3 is TGTGCCAGCAGTTCTGCATGGGGGCGCGACACAGATACGCAGTATTTT. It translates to CASSSAWGRDTDTQYF.

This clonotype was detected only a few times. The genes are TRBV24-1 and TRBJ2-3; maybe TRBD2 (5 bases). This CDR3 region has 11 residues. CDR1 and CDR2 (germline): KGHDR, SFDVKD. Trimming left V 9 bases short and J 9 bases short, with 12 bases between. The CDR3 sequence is CATEGVGTQYF. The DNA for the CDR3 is TGTGCCACCGAGGGTGTAGGAACGCAGTATTTT.

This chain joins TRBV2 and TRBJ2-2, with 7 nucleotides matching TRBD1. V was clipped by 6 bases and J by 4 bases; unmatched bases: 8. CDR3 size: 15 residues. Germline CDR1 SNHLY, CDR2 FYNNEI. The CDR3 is CASREWDRGTGELFF. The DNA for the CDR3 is TGTGCCAGCAGGGAATGGGACAGAGGCACCGGGGAGCTGTTTTTT.

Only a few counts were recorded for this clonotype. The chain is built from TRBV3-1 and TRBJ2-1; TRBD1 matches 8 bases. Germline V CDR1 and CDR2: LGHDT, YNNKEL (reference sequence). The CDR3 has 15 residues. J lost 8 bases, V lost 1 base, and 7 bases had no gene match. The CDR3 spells CASSQGRDRSHEQFF. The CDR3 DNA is TGTGCCAGCAGCCAAGGCCGGGACAGGTCTCATGAGCAGTTCTTC.

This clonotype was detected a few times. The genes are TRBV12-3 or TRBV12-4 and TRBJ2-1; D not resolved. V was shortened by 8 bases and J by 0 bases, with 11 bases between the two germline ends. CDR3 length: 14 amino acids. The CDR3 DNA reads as TGTGCCAGCGGTACTCTCAGCTCCTACAATGAGCAGTTCTTC. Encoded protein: CASGTLSSYNEQFF.

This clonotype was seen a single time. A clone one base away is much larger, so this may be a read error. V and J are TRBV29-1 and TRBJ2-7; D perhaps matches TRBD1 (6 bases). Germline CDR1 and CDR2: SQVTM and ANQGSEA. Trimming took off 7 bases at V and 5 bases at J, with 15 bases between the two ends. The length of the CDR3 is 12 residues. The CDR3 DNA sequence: TGCAGCGATTTGGACCACAGGGACGAGCAGTACTTC. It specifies CSDLDHRDEQYF.

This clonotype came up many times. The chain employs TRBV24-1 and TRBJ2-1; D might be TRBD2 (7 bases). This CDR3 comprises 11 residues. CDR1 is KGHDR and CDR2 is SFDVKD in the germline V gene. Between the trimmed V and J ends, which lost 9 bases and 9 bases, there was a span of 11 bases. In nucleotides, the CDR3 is TGTGCCACCGGAGGGGGGGTTGAGCAGTTCTTC. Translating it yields CATGGGVEQFF.

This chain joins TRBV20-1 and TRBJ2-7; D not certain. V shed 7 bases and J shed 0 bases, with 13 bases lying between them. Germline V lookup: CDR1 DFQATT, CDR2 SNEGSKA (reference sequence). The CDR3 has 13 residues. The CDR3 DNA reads TGCAGTGGCGTTGGTGGCCACTCCTACGAGCAGTACTTC. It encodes CSGVGGHSYEQYF.

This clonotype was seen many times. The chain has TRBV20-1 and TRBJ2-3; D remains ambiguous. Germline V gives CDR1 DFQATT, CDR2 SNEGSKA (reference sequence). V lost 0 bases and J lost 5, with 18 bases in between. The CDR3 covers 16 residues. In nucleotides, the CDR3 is TGCAGTGCTAGAGATCCGGGCAGCGTGACTTTAGATACGCAGTATTTT. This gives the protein CSARDPGSVTLDTQYF.

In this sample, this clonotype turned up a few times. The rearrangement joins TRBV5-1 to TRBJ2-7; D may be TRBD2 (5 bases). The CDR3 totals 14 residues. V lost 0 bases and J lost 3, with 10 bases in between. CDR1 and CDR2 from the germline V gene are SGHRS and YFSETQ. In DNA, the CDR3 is TGCGCCAGCAGCTTGGACCGGGGTCTCTACGAGCAGTACTTC. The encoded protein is CASSLDRGLYEQYF. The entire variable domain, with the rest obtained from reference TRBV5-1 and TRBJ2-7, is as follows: KAGVTQTPRYLIKTRGQQVTLSCSPISGHRSVSWYQQTPGQGLQFLFEYFSETQRNKGNFPGRFSGRQFSNSRSEMNVSTLELGDSALYLCASSLDRGLYEQYFGPGTRLTVT.

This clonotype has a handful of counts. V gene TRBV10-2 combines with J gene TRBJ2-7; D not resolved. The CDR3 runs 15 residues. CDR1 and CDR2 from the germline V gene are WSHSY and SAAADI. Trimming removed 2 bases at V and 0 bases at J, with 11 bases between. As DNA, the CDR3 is TGCGCCAGCAGTGAGCCGAAGTGGGCCTCCTACGAGCAGTACGTC. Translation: CASSEPKWASYEQYV.

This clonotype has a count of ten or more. The CDR3 sequence: CASSPTPNTGELFF. The CDR3 DNA follows: TGCGCCAGCAGCCCTACACCTAACACCGGGGAGCTGTTTTTT. The genes are TRBV5-1 and TRBJ2-2; D call uncertain. This CDR3 is 14 amino acids long. The V end lost 4 bases, the J end lost 2 bases, and 9 bases lay between the germline ends. CDR1 is SGHRS, CDR2 YFSETQ, per germline.